These T cell receptor beta chains were read from a single sample in a study of blood T cell repertoires in COVID-19. Produced via immunoSEQ multiplex PCR; TCRdb's table is partial and in-frame only. The repertoire includes some 460,000 clones, 87% of them detected once, and roughly 0.7% sits in the top ten. Sequencing input: PBMCs or T cells enriched from blood (not recorded which). The origin of the receptors is a woman under 30 who had recovered from COVID-19. Both conserved end residues are part of each CDR3. The D gene is left open where the match is weak. Clone size is not always given. Where it is, it says once, few, many or a class for expanded clones.

cdr3_nt cdr3_aa d_call j_call v_call clone_size cdr3_length
TGTGCCAGCAGCTTTTTTCCAGTCCACAGCACAGATACGCAGTATTTT CASSFFPVHSTDTQYF NA TRBJ2-3 TRBV5-4 NA 16
TGTGCCAGCAGCCCCCGGACAGGGAATATGCGAGGCTACACCTTC CASSPRTGNMRGYTF TRBD1 TRBJ1-2 TRBV9 NA 15
TGTGCCAGCAGTACCACCGGCAGGGCTACGGGCTACACCTTC CASSTTGRATGYTF NA TRBJ1-2 TRBV28 once 14
TGCGCCAGCAGCTCACGGCCGGGGGACTATGGCTACACCTTC CASSSRPGDYGYTF NA TRBJ1-2 TRBV5-1 few 14
TGCGCCAGCAGCCAAGTTTACAGTAACGAGCAGTACTTC CASSQVYSNEQYF NA TRBJ2-7 TRBV4-1 NA 13
TGCAGCGTTGAAGATGGGACTAGCGGACCCACAGATACGCAGTATTTT CSVEDGTSGPTDTQYF TRBD2 TRBJ2-3 TRBV29-1 NA 16
TGTGCCAGCCTAAGCGGGGTGGGGGATACGCAGTATTTT CASLSGVGDTQYF TRBD2 TRBJ2-3 TRBV2 once 13
TGTGCCAGCAGTTTACCGCGGGGTCTCGGTGAAAAACTGTTTTTT CASSLPRGLGEKLFF NA TRBJ1-4 TRBV28 few 15
TGTGCCGCTAGGACAGGGGCCCGCTCTGGGGCCAACGTCCTGACTTTC CAARTGARSGANVLTF TRBD1 TRBJ2-6 TRBV30 NA 16
TGTGCCAGCAGTGAATTTGACGGACATAATAATTCACCCCTCCACTTT CASSEFDGHNNSPLHF NA TRBJ1-6 TRBV2 NA 16
TGTGCCAGTCAGACAGGGGGCTCGGAAGAGCAGTACTTC CASQTGGSEEQYF TRBD1 TRBJ2-7 TRBV6-6 NA 13
TGTGCCAGCAGCCCCCTAGCGGGGGGCCAAGAGACCCAGTACTTC CASSPLAGGQETQYF TRBD2 TRBJ2-5 TRBV13 NA 15
TGTGCCAGTAGTATCATTGACACTGCTAATGAAAAACTGTTTTTT CASSIIDTANEKLFF NA TRBJ1-4 TRBV19 NA 15
TGTGCCTGGAGCCCGGACAGGGACTATAATTCACCCCTCCACTTT CAWSPDRDYNSPLHF TRBD1 TRBJ1-6 TRBV30 NA 15
TGTGCCAGCAGTCCCCGTGACAGGGGAAACTATGGCTACACCTTC CASSPRDRGNYGYTF TRBD1 TRBJ1-2 TRBV6-4 NA 15
TGCGCCAGCAGTAGACAGGGGTTGTCACCCCTCCACTTT CASSRQGLSPLHF TRBD1 TRBJ1-6 TRBV5-1 NA 13
TGTGCCAGCAGCCCCGGGGGGGGTCAGCCCCAGCATTTT CASSPGGGQPQHF NA TRBJ1-5 TRBV6-5 NA 13
TGTGCCAGCAGTCCCACTCCTCTCCTGACATACAACTATGGCTACACCTTC CASSPTPLLTYNYGYTF NA TRBJ1-2 TRBV27 NA 17
TGCGCCAGCAGCTTGAACTTCGAGCAGTACTTC CASSLNFEQYF NA TRBJ2-7 TRBV5-1 NA 11
TGTGCCAGCAGCCCGAGTTCGGGATACGAGCAGTACTTC CASSPSSGYEQYF NA TRBJ2-7 TRBV6-2/TRBV6-3 NA 13
TGTGCCAGCAGGGGGGGGAGATTAAGCACAGATACGCAGTATTTT CASRGGRLSTDTQYF TRBD2 TRBJ2-3 TRBV2 NA 15
TGCGCCAGCAGTGAGACAAAGCAGTTCTTC CASSETKQFF NA TRBJ2-1 TRBV10-2 NA 10
TGTGCCAGCAGCTTTGCAGGCGCTGGAAACACCATATATTTT CASSFAGAGNTIYF NA TRBJ1-3 TRBV7-2 NA 14
TGTGCCAGTAGTATTCGACAGGGGGGGGCAGATACGCAGTATTTT CASSIRQGGADTQYF TRBD1 TRBJ2-3 TRBV19 NA 15
TGTGCCAGCAGAGAGGGAGCGGGGGGGCCCACAGAGACCCAGTACTTC CASREGAGGPTETQYF TRBD2 TRBJ2-5 TRBV28 NA 16
TGTGCCAGCTCACCATGGGCAGACACCTCCTACGAGCAGTACTTC CASSPWADTSYEQYF NA TRBJ2-7 TRBV18 NA 15
TGTGCCTCCACCCTTACGCTCCAGGGTAATAACTATGGCTACACCTTC CASTLTLQGNNYGYTF NA TRBJ1-2 TRBV30 NA 16
TGTGCCAGCAGCCCCAACCGGGACAGACAAGAGACCCAGTACTTC CASSPNRDRQETQYF TRBD1 TRBJ2-5 TRBV5-4 NA 15
TGTGCCAGTAGTATAGGAATGTATTCCGTGGGGGGGATAAAAGCAGATACGCAGTATTTT CASSIGMYSVGGIKADTQYF TRBD2 TRBJ2-3 TRBV19 NA 20
TGTGCCAGCTCTGGAGGGATTTCAACTAATGAAAAACTGTTTTTT CASSGGISTNEKLFF NA TRBJ1-4 TRBV6-5 once 15
TGCAGTGCCTCCCAAGAGGGCCCGCAGTATTTT CSASQEGPQYF NA TRBJ2-3 TRBV20-1 once 11
TGCAGTGCTAGTAGGGGAAAGAACACTGAAGCTTTCTTT CSASRGKNTEAFF NA TRBJ1-1 TRBV20-1 NA 13
TGTGCCAGCAGCTTGAGAGCGGGTGGCTCTGGGGCCAACGTCCTGACTTTC CASSLRAGGSGANVLTF NA TRBJ2-6 TRBV5-4 NA 17
TGTGCCAGCAGCATTACTAGCGGGACTACCCTGGAGGCCTACGAGCAGTACTTC CASSITSGTTLEAYEQYF TRBD2 TRBJ2-7 TRBV2 NA 18
TGTGCCAGCAGTCCGGACAGGTTAAGTCAGCCCCAGCATTTT CASSPDRLSQPQHF TRBD1 TRBJ1-5 TRBV6-5 NA 14
TGTGCCAGCAGCGTCTCGGGAAACAATGAGCAGTTCTTC CASSVSGNNEQFF NA TRBJ2-1 TRBV9 NA 13
TGTGCCATCAGTGAGGGGGGAGCGGGGGGACGCTTCTACGAGCAGTACTTC CAISEGGAGGRFYEQYF TRBD2 TRBJ2-7 TRBV10-3 NA 17
TGTGCCTACCAGCTTAGGGGGGGGGCTAACTATGGCTACACCTTC CAYQLRGGANYGYTF NA TRBJ1-2 TRBV30 NA 15
TGTGCCAGCAGTTCAGCGGGGGCCTCCTACAATGAGCAGTTCTTC CASSSAGASYNEQFF TRBD2 TRBJ2-1 TRBV27 NA 15
TGTGCCAGCAGCTCGTTATGGGCCCGACAGACTGAAGCTTTCTTT CASSSLWARQTEAFF NA TRBJ1-1 TRBV7-2 once 15
TGCGCCAGCAGCTTGACGGGGTTGATGAACACTGAAGCTTTCTTT CASSLTGLMNTEAFF NA TRBJ1-1 TRBV5-1 NA 15
TGTGCCTGGAGTGTACAACAGGTCTATGGCTACACCTTC CAWSVQQVYGYTF NA TRBJ1-2 TRBV30 NA 13
TGTGCCAGCAGCCAAGAGACCGGGACTAGCGGGGGTTCGAGGACAGATACGCAGTATTTT CASSQETGTSGGSRTDTQYF TRBD2 TRBJ2-3 TRBV4-2 once 20
TGTGCCAGCAGCCAAGTTGAGAATTCACCCCTCCACTTT CASSQVENSPLHF NA TRBJ1-6 TRBV3-1/TRBV3-2 once 13
TGTGCCAGCACCCTCACAGCCTCCTACAATGAGCAGTTCTTC CASTLTASYNEQFF NA TRBJ2-1 TRBV2 NA 14
TGTGCCAGCAGGTTAGGGGCCGCCTACAATGAGCAGTTCTTC CASRLGAAYNEQFF NA TRBJ2-1 TRBV6-5 NA 14
TGTGCCACCCAGCCCACAGGGGAACGGGGCAATCAGCCCCAGCATTTT CATQPTGERGNQPQHF TRBD1 TRBJ1-5 TRBV19 NA 16
TGTGCCAGCAGCCAAACCCCGGGACAGGAGTTGGGGGTGTTAGGAAACACTGAAGCTTTCTTT CASSQTPGQELGVLGNTEAFF TRBD1 TRBJ1-1 TRBV4-2 NA 21
TGTGCCAGTAGTATAATCGCCCCCCGGGACAGCCTGATTAGCAATCAGCCCCAGCATTTT CASSIIAPRDSLISNQPQHF TRBD1 TRBJ1-5 TRBV19 NA 20
TGCGCCAGCAGCCAGGGACAGGCTGGGAATTCACCCCTCCACTTT CASSQGQAGNSPLHF TRBD1 TRBJ1-6 TRBV5-1 few 15
TGTGCCAGCAGCTTGCCGGCAGGGGATACGCAGTATTTT CASSLPAGDTQYF NA TRBJ2-3 TRBV5-6 NA 13
TGCGCCAGCAGTGAGTCGGGGACTGAAGAGCTGTTTTTT CASSESGTEELFF NA TRBJ2-2 TRBV10-1 NA 13
TGCGCCAGCAGCTTGGGCGGTAACTATGGCTACACCTTC CASSLGGNYGYTF NA TRBJ1-2 TRBV5-1 NA 13
TGTGCTAGTGGTTTGGTGGTAGGGGGAGCAGATACGCAGTATTTT CASGLVVGGADTQYF NA TRBJ2-3 TRBV12-5 NA 15